A single TCR beta chain is shown here with its context. Looked up from germline, CDR1 is MNHEY and CDR2 is SMNVEV (reference sequence). The CDR3 length is 19 residues. The junction had 15 bases not matched to a gene; V was cut back by 3 bases and J by 4 bases. This sample was taken from a study of cytomegalovirus exposure and HLA in healthy donors. Assay: immunoSEQ multiplex PCR; the TCRdb copy retains only in-frame clones and omits some. The data contain some 320,000 clones, 87% of them singletons. This receptor was identified in a woman in her twenties or thirties in good health and CMV-seropositive. The sequencing sample was made of PBMCs. The chain uses TRBV27 and TRBJ2-3, with 11 bases that match TRBD2. The CDR3 nucleotides are TGTGCCAGCAGTTTGACCCAACTGCTTGGACTAGCGGGTGCAGATACGCAGTATTTT. Translated, it gives CASSLTQLLGLAGADTQYF.